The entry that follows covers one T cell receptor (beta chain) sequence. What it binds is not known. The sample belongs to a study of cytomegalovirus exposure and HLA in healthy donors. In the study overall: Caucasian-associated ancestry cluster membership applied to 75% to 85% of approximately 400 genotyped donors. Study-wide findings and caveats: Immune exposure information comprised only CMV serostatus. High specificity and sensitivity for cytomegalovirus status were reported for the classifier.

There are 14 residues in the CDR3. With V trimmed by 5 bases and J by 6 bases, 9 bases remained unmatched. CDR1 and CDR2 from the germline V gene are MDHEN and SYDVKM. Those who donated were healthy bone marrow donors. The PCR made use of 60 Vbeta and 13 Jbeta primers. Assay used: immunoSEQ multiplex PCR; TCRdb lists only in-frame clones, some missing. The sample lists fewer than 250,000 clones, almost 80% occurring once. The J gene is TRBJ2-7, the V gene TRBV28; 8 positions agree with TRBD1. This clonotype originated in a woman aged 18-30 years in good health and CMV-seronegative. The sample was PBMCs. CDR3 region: CASSRPGTGSEQYF. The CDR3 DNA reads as TGTGCCAGCAGTCGACCCGGGACAGGTAGCGAGCAGTACTTC.